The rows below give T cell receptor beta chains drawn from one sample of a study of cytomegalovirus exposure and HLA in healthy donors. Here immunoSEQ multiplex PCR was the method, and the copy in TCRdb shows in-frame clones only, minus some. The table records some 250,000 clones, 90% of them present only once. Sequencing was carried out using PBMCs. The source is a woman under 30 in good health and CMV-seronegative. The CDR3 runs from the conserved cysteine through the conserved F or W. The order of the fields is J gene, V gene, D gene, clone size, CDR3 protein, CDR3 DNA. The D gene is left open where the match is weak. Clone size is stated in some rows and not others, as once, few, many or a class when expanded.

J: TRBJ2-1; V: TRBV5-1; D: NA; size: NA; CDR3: CASSRGSSYNEQFF; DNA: TGCGCCAGCAGTCGGGGGAGCTCCTACAATGAGCAGTTCTTC
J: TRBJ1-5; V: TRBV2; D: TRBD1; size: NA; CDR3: CASSGQVSNQPQHF; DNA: TGTGCCAGCAGCGGACAGGTTAGCAATCAGCCCCAGCATTTT
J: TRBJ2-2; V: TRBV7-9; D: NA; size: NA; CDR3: CASSHPPPGTGELFF; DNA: TGTGCCAGCAGCCATCCCCCCCCGGGGACCGGGGAGCTGTTTTTT
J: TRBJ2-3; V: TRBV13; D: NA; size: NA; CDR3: CASSKRGWGQYF; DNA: TGTGCCAGCAGCAAACGGGGATGGGGGCAGTATTTT
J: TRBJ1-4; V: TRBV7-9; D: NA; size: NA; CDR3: CASSSPQGANEKLFF; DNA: TGTGCCAGCAGCTCACCACAGGGTGCTAATGAAAAACTGTTTTTT
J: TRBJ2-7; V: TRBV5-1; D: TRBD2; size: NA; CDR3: CASSIGTKSSYEQYF; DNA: TGCGCCAGCAGCATCGGGACTAAGAGCTCCTACGAGCAGTACTTC
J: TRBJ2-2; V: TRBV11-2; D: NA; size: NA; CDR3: CASSPPPSGELFF; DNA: TGTGCCAGCAGCCCCCCCCCGTCCGGGGAGCTGTTTTTT
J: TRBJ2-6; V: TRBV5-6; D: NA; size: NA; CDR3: CASSLVQAGANVLTF; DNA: TGTGCCAGCAGCTTGGTCCAGGCTGGGGCCAACGTCCTGACTTTC
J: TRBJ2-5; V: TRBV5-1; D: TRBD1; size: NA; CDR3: CASSLGQGLAQETQYF; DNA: TGCGCCAGCAGCCTAGGACAGGGCCTAGCACAAGAGACCCAGTACTTC
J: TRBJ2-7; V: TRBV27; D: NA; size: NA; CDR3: CASGGGHSSYEQYF; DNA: TGTGCCAGCGGGGGGGGCCACAGCTCCTACGAGCAGTACTTC
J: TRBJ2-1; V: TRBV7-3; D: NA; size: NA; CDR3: CASSSIQGNEQFF; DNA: TGTGCCAGCAGCTCTATACAGGGTAATGAGCAGTTCTTC
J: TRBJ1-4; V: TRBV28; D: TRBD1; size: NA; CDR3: CASGTGGLGEKLFF; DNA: TGTGCCAGCGGCACAGGGGGATTAGGTGAAAAACTGTTTTTT
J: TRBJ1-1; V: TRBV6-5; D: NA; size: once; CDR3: CASTITGTTEAFF; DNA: TGTGCCAGTACCATTACAGGGACCACTGAAGCTTTCTTT
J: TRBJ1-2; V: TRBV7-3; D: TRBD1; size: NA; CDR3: CASSLGTGNGYTF; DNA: TGTGCCAGCAGCCTCGGGACAGGGAATGGCTACACCTTC
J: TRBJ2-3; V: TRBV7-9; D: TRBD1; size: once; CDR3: CASRRDRESTDTQYF; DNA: TGTGCCAGCAGGAGGGACAGGGAAAGCACAGATACGCAGTATTTT
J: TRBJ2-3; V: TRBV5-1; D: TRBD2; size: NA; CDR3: CASSPWGTSGGAELDTQYF; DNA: TGCGCCAGCAGCCCATGGGGTACTAGCGGGGGGGCCGAGTTAGATACGCAGTATTTT
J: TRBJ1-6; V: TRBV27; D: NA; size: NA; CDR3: CASMGLENSPLHF; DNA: TGTGCCAGCATGGGACTGGAAAATTCACCCCTCCACTTT
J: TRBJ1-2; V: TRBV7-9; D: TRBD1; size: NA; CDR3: CASSNGQGKGYGYTF; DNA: TGTGCCAGCAGCAACGGACAGGGAAAAGGCTATGGCTACACCTTC